This T cell receptor (beta chain) is from a study of cytomegalovirus exposure and HLA in healthy donors (dated by TCRdb to about 2017). Regarding the complete study: According to an earlier analysis of around 600 of the donors, roughly 180 million T cells yielded 100 million or so unique TCR beta sequences and more than 250 Gb of sequence data. About 280 gigabases of sequencing data and around 85 million unique TCR sequences made up an early release that covered nearly 650 HLA-typed donors. Of the 398 genotyped donors, less than 85% were placed in the genetic ancestry cluster associated with self-reported Caucasian donors. The study was designed to test whether signatures of past pathogen exposure could be identified by cataloging public T cell receptors. Using immunosequencing, the study profiled T cell repertoires from fewer than 700 subjects and related those repertoires to cytomegalovirus serostatus. Besides the first cohort of under 700 subjects, a separate validation cohort made up of some 110 different subjects was used. High-throughput TCR immunosequencing, statistical association of individual TCRs with disease status, and machine learning were combined to predict cytomegalovirus infection status. A later analysis re-examined previously published TCR beta repertoires from just over 650 donors and added high-resolution HLA genotyping to investigate patterns of TCR occurrence. Rather than using new phenotypic data, the later analysis identified candidate immune exposures from TCR beta sequences and from how often those sequences occurred across donors. An earlier analysis of 450 to 750 of the donors used high-throughput TCR beta sequencing to judge whether each TCR beta V gene segment behaved as functional or pseudogenic. Donor age, sex, ethnicity and CMV serostatus were compiled together with the repertoire data. Genome-wide SNP genotypes for about 65% of the roughly 700 donors were used in a later genetic analysis, which treated that subset as a discovery cohort. Every repertoire in the discovery cohort had been generated on one and the same sequencing platform. HLA typing included class I and class II loci at four-digit resolution. The number of typed donors differed by locus: about 620-640 for A, B, C, DRB1 and DQB1; approximately 520 for DQA1; approximately 610 for DPA1; and some 470 for DPB1. Roughly five DR-DQ haplotypes were handled as single units for association and clustering, since linkage in the cohort was strong. Across approximately 400 genotyped donors of the cohort, an average of about 250,000 unique TCR beta nucleotide sequences per donor were sequenced, and roughly 17% of those sequences were non-productive.

A remark on this clone: This clone's antigen is unknown. One base away there is no much larger clone; base qualities are not given.

Overall results and qualifications from the work: Because counts were too low, seventeen rarely observed V segments, including chromosome 9 orphons, were left out of the earlier analysis of a few hundred of the donors. A total of roughly 160 TCR beta chains were listed by the study as associated with cytomegalovirus. According to a later genetic analysis, donors in an Asian-associated ancestry cluster had fewer N-insertions in productive TCRs than the roughly 660-donor mean. In a later analysis, most CMV-associated TCR beta chains were found to appear HLA-restricted, with HLA associations seemingly driven largely by CMV exposure. An earlier analysis of several hundred of the donors showed that most TCR beta V segments appeared in productive rearrangements either about 87% or about 30% of the time, which broadly matched IMGT annotations. Roughly uniform sequencing depth across donors was assumed in presence/absence analyses, although this assumption may not hold. Because HLA typing was missing for some donors at each locus, association tests included only the typed subset. A later analysis found that HLA-associated TCR beta chains were more clonally expanded and had lower generation probabilities than equally common non-associated chains. Linkage disequilibrium might explain the correlated functional status among segregating V segments, but an unknown experimental factor could not be ruled out. While some public TCRs were present in many individuals, most TCR sequences turned up only very rarely across donors. At a false discovery rate of 0.05, a later analysis linked about 17,000 TCR beta sequences to specific HLA alleles. A group of highly shared sequence variants was considered likely to be a technical artifact of the sequencing pipeline. The 87-base-pair reads could not distinguish some IMGT-functional V segments, including TRBV6-2 and TRBV6-3, so those segments were excluded. A further reported finding was that TCR beta sequences accurately predicted the HLA-A and HLA-B alleles for most subjects in the first cohort. Only TCR beta chains were sequenced in this cohort, and the absence of alpha or paired-chain data limited detectable features. The classifier was reported to diagnose cytomegalovirus status with high specificity and sensitivity in both the original and validation cohorts. In a later analysis, the rate of TCR association differed among HLA loci, with DRB1 alleles having the most associated TCRs and HLA-C alleles having the fewest. An association between a missense DCLRE1C variant and V-gene and J-gene trimming of TCR beta chains was found in a later genetic analysis and replicated in an independent cohort. According to the authors, the approach could potentially be generalized to other disease states and immunological phenotypes. In vitro tests confirmed that three of the cytomegalovirus-associated TCR beta chains recognize cytomegalovirus antigens. Immune exposure information for the cohort was limited to CMV serostatus. Several of the top co-occurrence clusters appeared to be linked to parvovirus B19, influenza, CMV and Epstein-Barr virus, according to a later analysis. When HLA alleles, especially DR and DQ, strongly co-occurred, attributing TCR associations to individual alleles was difficult.

Based on the germline V gene (reference sequence), the CDR1 and CDR2 sequences are GTSNPN and SVGIG. Reading from cysteine to phenylalanine, the CDR3 counts 15 amino acids. Solely the CDR3 DNA is kept, with 45 bases framed from the first base. V is pruned by 5 bases and J by 0 bases, leaving 6 bases of the junction without a gene match. The cohort comprised around 690 healthy bone marrow donors. At the time of sampling, every cohort member was nominally healthy, though immune exposures that went unrecorded were likely present. The donor was CMV seropositive and was included in the group of 250 to 300 seropositive cohort members. A peripheral blood sample was provided by each donor, and peripheral blood mononuclear cells were used for TCR beta sequencing. The Qiagen DNeasy Blood Extraction Kit was used to extract genomic DNA from the blood cell samples. The library was prepared using the immunoSEQ multiplex PCR assay. For the multiplex PCR, a mixture combining 60 forward primers for TCR Vbeta segments and 13 reverse primers for TCR Jbeta segments was used. The CDR3 region of rearranged TCR beta genes was amplified from genomic DNA by a multiplex PCR assay. The amplified TCR beta libraries were sequenced on the Illumina HiSeq System as 87-base-pair reads. From the authors' description of their analysis: In a later analysis, tens of millions of unique TCR beta chains were counted across the 666 repertoires, and approximately 11 million of these chains were shared by at least two donors. To remove PCR and sequencing errors, raw reads were error-corrected and collapsed into unique sequences using a nearest-neighbor algorithm that merged closely related sequences. CDR3 sequences were aligned to IMGT reference sequences to assign V, D and J gene segments. For a sequence to be retained, at least a six-nucleotide match to both a V gene segment and a J gene segment was required. A rearrangement counted as productive if the CDR3 had no stop codons and remained in frame with V and J, and every other rearrangement counted as non-productive. CDR3 was defined by IMGT convention, running from the second conserved V-encoded cysteine to the conserved J-encoded phenylalanine. The earlier analysis of 550 to 650 of the donors excluded any sequence lacking an unambiguous match to a single V gene segment. In an earlier analysis of around 600 of the donors, V segments were called functional above 56.7% productive rearrangements and were called segregating when the between-donor standard deviation exceeded 5%. To diagnose cytomegalovirus status from the catalog of TCR beta chain sequences, a statistical classification framework was built. V and J gene assignment, in a later analysis, came from comparing TCR nucleotide sequences with IMGT/GENE-DB human TR gene sequences. In a later analysis, CDR3 sequences and most-parsimonious VDJ recombination scenarios were assigned using the TCRdist pipeline. In a later analysis, every TCR beta chain was defined by the combination of its CDR3 amino acid sequence and its V-gene family, and reads without a unique V-gene family were dropped. As a way to deal with suspected cross-contamination and a sequencing artifact, a later analysis dropped under 600 nucleotide sequences that were highly shared and had low generation probability. In a later analysis, a clonal expansion index was calculated for each public chain from normalized within-repertoire ranks of inferred template counts. Generation probabilities in a later analysis came from a VDJ recombination model fitted to out-of-frame rearrangements, and those results were checked against IGoR. In a later analysis, TCR-TCR, TCR-HLA and TCR-CMV co-occurrence was scored with hypergeometric tests, and a repertoire-size bias correction was applied to TCR pairs. A later analysis estimated false discovery rates by permuting HLA or CMV assignments 20 times. In a later analysis, co-occurring TCRs were grouped using DBSCAN, and TCRdist sequence similarity was added for clustering within HLA-allele-positive subsets. For co-occurrence clustering, repertoires with fewer than 30,000 or more than 120,000 public chains were excluded, along with a handful of repertoires with anomalous nucleotide sharing. This immuneACCESS table, as held by TCRdb, lists in-frame sequences with V and J called but not all clones. Of the missing ones, under half trace to an unresolved V gene in checked studies; the others have no known cause. D and trimming were read from the DNA, whereas the V and J calls and clone size are those reported in that table. The sample records roughly 100,000 clones, approximately 68% of which are singletons. Jointly, the top ten make up about 5.4% of the sample.

Material for sequencing was PBMCs. The sequence was collected from a boy younger than 18 in good health and CMV-seropositive. In this chain, TRBV30 is recombined with TRBJ2-7, with 11 bases matching TRBD2. The CDR3 protein is CAWGLSGRVSYEQYF. Here is the DNA: TGTGCCTGGGGACTTAGCGGGAGGGTCTCCTACGAGCAGTACTTC.